The clone carrying this T cell receptor beta chain came up a few times. This sample is drawn from a study of patients and donors after allogeneic stem cell transplantation. MiXCR, applied by TCRdb to the RT-PCR reads, yields one record per CDR3 protein. The sample shows under 200,000 distinct CDR3 sequences, 30% of them seen only once. The sequence was obtained from a human donor who was either an allogeneic HSCT recipient or a stem cell or donor lymphocyte infusion donor (not recorded which). It is not recorded whose cells these are; they may come from a transplant donor. The sample was blood, either unsorted or a sorted T cell fraction (not recorded which).

The DNA for the CDR3 is TGCAGTGCTAGAGAGTGGCAGGGCAATCAGCCCCAGCATTTT. Translated, it gives CSAREWQGNQPQHF. The rearrangement joins TRBV20-1 to TRBJ1-5; D gene uncertain. Per germline, CDR1 DFQATT and CDR2 SNEGSKA (reference sequence). V lost 0 bases, J lost 2 bases, and 8 bases lay in between. This CDR3 spans 14 amino acids.